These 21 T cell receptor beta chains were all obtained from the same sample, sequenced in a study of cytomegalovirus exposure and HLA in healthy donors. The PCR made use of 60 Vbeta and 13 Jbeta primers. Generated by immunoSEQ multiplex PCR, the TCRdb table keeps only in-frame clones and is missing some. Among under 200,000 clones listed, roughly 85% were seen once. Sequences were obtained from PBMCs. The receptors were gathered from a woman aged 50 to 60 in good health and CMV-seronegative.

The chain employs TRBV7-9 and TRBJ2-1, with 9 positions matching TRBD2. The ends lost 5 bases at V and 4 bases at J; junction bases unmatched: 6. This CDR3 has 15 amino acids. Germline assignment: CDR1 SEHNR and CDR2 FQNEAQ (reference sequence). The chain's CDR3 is CASSIRTSEYNEQFF. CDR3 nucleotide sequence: TGTGCCAGCAGCATACGGACTAGCGAGTACAATGAGCAGTTCTTC.

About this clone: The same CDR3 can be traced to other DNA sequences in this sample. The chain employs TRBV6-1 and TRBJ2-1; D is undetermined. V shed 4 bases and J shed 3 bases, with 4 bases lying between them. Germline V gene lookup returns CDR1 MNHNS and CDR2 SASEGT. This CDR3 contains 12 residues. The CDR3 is CASSALYNEQFF. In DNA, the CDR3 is TGTGCCAGCAGTGCTCTCTACAATGAGCAGTTCTTC.

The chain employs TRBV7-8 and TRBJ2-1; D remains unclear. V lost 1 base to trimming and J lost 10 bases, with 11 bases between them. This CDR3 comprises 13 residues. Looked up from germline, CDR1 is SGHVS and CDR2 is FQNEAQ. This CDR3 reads CASSLGPLGEQFF. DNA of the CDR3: TGTGCCAGCAGCTTAGGCCCCCTCGGGGAGCAGTTCTTC. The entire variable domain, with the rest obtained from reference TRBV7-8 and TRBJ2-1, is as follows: GAGVSQSPRYKVAKRGQDVALRCDPISGHVSLFWYQQALGQGPEFLTYFQNEAQLDKSGLPSDRFFAERPEGSVSTLKIQRTQQEDSAVYLCASSLGPLGEQFFGPGTRLTVL.

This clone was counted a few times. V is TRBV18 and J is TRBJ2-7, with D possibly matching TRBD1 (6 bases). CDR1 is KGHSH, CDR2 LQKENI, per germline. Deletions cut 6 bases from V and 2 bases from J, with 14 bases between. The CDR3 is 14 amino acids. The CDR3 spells CASSGWTDTYEQYF. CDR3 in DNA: TGTGCCAGCTCCGGTTGGACAGATACCTACGAGCAGTACTTC.

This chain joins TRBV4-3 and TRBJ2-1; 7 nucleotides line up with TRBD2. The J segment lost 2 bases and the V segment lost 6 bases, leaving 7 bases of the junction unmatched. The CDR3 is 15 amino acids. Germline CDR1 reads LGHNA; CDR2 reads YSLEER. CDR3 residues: CASRHGRFAYNEQFF. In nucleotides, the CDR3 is TGCGCCAGCAGACACGGGAGGTTCGCCTACAATGAGCAGTTCTTC.

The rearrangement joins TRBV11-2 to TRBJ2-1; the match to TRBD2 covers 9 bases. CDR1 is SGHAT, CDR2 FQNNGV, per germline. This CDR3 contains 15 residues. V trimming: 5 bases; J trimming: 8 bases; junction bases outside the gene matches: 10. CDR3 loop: CASSVRTSVTYEQFF. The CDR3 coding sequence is TGTGCCAGCAGCGTCCGGACTAGCGTTACGTATGAGCAGTTCTTC.

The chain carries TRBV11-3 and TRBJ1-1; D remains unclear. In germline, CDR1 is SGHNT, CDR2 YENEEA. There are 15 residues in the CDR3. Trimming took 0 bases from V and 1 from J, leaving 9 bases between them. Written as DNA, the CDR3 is TGTGCCAGCAGCTTAGATTGGCGGTCGAACACTGAAGCTTTCTTT. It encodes CASSLDWRSNTEAFF.

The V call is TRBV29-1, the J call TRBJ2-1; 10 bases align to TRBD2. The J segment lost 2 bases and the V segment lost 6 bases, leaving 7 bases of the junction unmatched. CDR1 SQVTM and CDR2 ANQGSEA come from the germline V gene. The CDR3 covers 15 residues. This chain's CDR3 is CSVGLAGATYNEQFF. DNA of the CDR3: TGCAGCGTGGGCCTAGCGGGAGCAACCTACAATGAGCAGTTCTTC.

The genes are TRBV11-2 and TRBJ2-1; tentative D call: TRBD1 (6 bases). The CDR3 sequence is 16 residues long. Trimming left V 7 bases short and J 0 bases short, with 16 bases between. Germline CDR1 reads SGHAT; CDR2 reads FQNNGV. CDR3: CASTGDRSSSYNEQFF. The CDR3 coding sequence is TGTGCCAGCACCGGTGACAGGTCCAGCTCCTACAATGAGCAGTTCTTC.

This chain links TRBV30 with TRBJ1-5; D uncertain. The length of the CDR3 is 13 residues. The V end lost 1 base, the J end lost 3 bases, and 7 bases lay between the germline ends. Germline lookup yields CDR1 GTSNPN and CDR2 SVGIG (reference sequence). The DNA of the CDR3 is TGTGCCTGGAGTGGAGGGCCCAATCAGCCCCAGCATTTT. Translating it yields CAWSGGPNQPQHF.

For the CDR3, the DNA is TGTGCCAGCATGCCTACGGGAAGAAGCAATCAGCCCCAGCATTTT. Amino acid sequence: CASMPTGRSNQPQHF. V usage is TRBV6-6 and J usage is TRBJ1-5; D not resolved. This CDR3 spans 15 amino acids. Germline CDR1 and CDR2: MNHNY and SVGAGI (reference sequence). The V end lost 7 bases, the J end lost 1 base, and 14 bases lay between the germline ends.

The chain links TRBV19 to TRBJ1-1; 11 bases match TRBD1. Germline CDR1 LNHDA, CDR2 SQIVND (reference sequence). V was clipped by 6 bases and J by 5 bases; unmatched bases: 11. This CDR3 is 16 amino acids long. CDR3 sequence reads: CASSEGTGGRRTEAFF. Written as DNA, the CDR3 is TGTGCCAGTAGCGAAGGGACAGGGGGAAGAAGGACTGAAGCTTTCTTT.

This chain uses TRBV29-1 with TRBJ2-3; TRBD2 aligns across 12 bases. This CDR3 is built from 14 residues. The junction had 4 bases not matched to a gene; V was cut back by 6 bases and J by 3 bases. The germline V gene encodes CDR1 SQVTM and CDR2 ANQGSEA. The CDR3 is CSVLGLAGTDTQYF. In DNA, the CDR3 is TGCAGCGTCCTAGGACTAGCGGGAACAGATACGCAGTATTTT.

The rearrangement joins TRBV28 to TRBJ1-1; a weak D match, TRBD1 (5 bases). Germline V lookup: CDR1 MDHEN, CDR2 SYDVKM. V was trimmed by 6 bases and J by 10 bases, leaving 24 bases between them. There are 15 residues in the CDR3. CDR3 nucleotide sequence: TGTGCCAGCAGGCCCGCGGGGGAGGCCGTTCGGGGAGCTTTCTTT. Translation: CASRPAGEAVRGAFF.

CDR3 in amino acids: CASSEARGALYGYTF. In DNA form, the CDR3 reads TGTGCCAGCAGTGAAGCGCGAGGAGCACTCTATGGCTACACCTTC. V and J are TRBV2 and TRBJ1-2; D remains unclear. Between the trimmed V and J ends, which lost 0 bases and 4 bases, there was a span of 12 bases. Germline V gene data show CDR1 as SNHLY and CDR2 as FYNNEI. The CDR3 has 15 residues.

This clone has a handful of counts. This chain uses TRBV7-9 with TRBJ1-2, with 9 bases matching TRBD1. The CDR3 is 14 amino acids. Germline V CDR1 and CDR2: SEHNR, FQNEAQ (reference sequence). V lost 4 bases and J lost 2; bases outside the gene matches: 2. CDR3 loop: CASSWGQGNYGYTF. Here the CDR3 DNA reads TGTGCCAGCAGCTGGGGACAGGGCAACTATGGCTACACCTTC.

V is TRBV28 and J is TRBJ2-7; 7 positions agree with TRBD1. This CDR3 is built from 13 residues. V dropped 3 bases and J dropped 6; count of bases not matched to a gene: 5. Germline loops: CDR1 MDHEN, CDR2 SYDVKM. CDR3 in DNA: TGTGCCAGCAGTTTTCGGACAGGTCCCGAGCAGTACTTC. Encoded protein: CASSFRTGPEQYF.

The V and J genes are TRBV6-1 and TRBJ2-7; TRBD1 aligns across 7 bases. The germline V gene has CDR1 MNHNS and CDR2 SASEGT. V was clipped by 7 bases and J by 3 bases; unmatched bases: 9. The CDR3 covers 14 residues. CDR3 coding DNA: TGTGCCAGCAAGGGGGCTTCCACGAACTACGAGCAGTACTTC. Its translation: CASKGASTNYEQYF.

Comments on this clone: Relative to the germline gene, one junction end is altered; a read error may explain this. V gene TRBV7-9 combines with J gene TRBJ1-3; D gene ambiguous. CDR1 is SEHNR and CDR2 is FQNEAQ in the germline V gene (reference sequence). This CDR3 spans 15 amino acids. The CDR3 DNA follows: TGTTCCAGCAGCTTAATAACTCTCTCTGGAAACACCATATATTTT. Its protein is CSSSLITLSGNTIYF.

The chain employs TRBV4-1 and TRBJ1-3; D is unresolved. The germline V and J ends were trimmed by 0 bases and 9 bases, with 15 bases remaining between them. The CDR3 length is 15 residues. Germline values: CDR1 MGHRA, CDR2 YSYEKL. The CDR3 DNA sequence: TGCGCCAGCAGCCAAGATTGGGCAGGCCGGGGCACCATATATTTT. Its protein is CASSQDWAGRGTIYF.

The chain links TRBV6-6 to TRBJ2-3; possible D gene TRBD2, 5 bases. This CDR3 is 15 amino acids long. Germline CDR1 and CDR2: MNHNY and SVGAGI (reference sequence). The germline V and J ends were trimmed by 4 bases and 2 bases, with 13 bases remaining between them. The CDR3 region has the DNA TGTGCCAGCAGTTCGGGGAAAGGGCACACAGATACGCAGTATTTT. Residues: CASSSGKGHTDTQYF.